This T cell receptor beta chain was sequenced in a study of blood T cell repertoires in COVID-19. Study as a whole: The United States, Italy and Spain provided the acute and convalescent COVID-19 samples.

Original data processing: Reference gene primer amplification gave estimated nucleated cell counts. Here immunoSEQ multiplex PCR was the method, and the copy in TCRdb shows in-frame clones only, minus some. The V and J calls and clone size come from that table; D and trimming were worked out from the DNA. The table shows roughly 130,000 clones, with around 87% occurring only once. V lost 3 bases and J lost 4, with 12 bases in between. Looked up from germline, CDR1 is SEHNR and CDR2 is FQNEAQ (reference sequence). CDR3 length: 15 amino acids. The clonotype originates from a woman in her sixties with acute or convalescent COVID-19. The chain employs TRBV7-9 and TRBJ1-4; D is unresolved. The sample taken for sequencing was peripheral blood. The CDR3 loop reads CASSFFAASNEKLFF. The CDR3 DNA is TGTGCCAGCAGCTTTTTCGCAGCTAGTAATGAAAAACTGTTTTTT. Using reference TRBV7-9 and TRBJ1-4 for the parts outside the CDR3, the full variable domain is DTGVSQNPRHKITKRGQNVTFRCDPISEHNRLYWYRQTLGQGPEFLTYFQNEAQLEKSRLLSDRFSAERPKGSFSTLEIQRTEQGDSAMYLCASSFFAASNEKLFFGSGTQLSVL.